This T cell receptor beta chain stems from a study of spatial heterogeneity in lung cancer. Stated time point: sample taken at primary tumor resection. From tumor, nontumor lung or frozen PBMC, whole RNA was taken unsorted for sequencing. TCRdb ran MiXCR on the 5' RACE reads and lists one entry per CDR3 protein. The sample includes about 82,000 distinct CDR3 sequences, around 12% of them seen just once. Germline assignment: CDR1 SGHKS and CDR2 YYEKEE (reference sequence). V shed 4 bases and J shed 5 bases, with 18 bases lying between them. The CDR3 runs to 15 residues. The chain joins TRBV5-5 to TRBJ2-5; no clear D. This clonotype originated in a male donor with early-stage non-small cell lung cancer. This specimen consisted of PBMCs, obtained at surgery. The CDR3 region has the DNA TGTGCCAGCAGCCCTACAAGGAGTGACGGGGAGACCCAGTACTTC. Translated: CASSPTRSDGETQYF. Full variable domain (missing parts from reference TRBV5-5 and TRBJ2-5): DAGVTQSPTHLIKTRGQQVTLRCSPISGHKSVSWYQQVLGQGPQFIFQYYEKEERGRGNFPDRFSARQFPNYSSELNVNALLLGDSALYLCASSPTRSDGETQYFGPGTRLLVL.